These T cell receptor beta chains were read from a single sample in a study of Ad26.COV2.S vaccination and SARS-CoV-2 variants. Using immunoSEQ multiplex PCR, the repertoire was profiled, and TCRdb retains in-frame clones only, with some absent. The table lists about 350,000 clones, around 90% of them singletons. Specimen: peripheral blood, collected in a trial of Ad26.COV2.S vaccine versus placebo. The source is a person between 18 and 65 years old who received the Ad26.COV2.S COVID-19 vaccine or a placebo. Each CDR3 is given with its conserved first and last residue. A D gene is named only where the DNA matches it firmly. Size is omitted from some rows. Given values are once, few, many or a class for expanded clones.

abundance: .; j_gene: TRBJ2-5; d_gene: .; v_gene: TRBV3-1/TRBV3-2; CDR3nt: TGTGCCAGCAGCCAGCCTGGAGAGACCCAGTACTTC; CDR3aa: CASSQPGETQYF
abundance: .; j_gene: TRBJ2-5; d_gene: .; v_gene: TRBV5-6; CDR3nt: TGTGCCAGCAGCCCCATTAGCCCAGAGACCCAGTACTTC; CDR3aa: CASSPISPETQYF
abundance: .; j_gene: TRBJ1-6; d_gene: TRBD1; v_gene: TRBV30; CDR3nt: TGTGCCTGGAGTCTACGAACGGGACAGGGGGTTTTTAATTCACCCCTCCACTTT; CDR3aa: CAWSLRTGQGVFNSPLHF
abundance: .; j_gene: TRBJ1-3; d_gene: TRBD1; v_gene: TRBV11-3; CDR3nt: TGTGCCAGCAGCTCGGACAGGAATCCTGGAAACACCATATATTTT; CDR3aa: CASSSDRNPGNTIYF
abundance: .; j_gene: TRBJ1-5; d_gene: .; v_gene: TRBV19; CDR3nt: TGTGCCAGTAGTATCCCGGACAGACAGCCCCAGCATTTT; CDR3aa: CASSIPDRQPQHF
abundance: once; j_gene: TRBJ1-2; d_gene: .; v_gene: TRBV7-8; CDR3nt: TGTGCCAGCAGCTTAGATACCGGGGATGGCTACACCTTC; CDR3aa: CASSLDTGDGYTF
abundance: .; j_gene: TRBJ2-1; d_gene: .; v_gene: TRBV30; CDR3nt: TGTGCCTGGAGTCATGGGGGGCCAGGGGGCAATGAGCAGTTCTTC; CDR3aa: CAWSHGGPGGNEQFF
abundance: once; j_gene: TRBJ2-7; d_gene: .; v_gene: TRBV7-2; CDR3nt: TGTGCCAGCAGGGACCACAGGAGCTCCTACGAGCAGTACTTC; CDR3aa: CASRDHRSSYEQYF
abundance: .; j_gene: TRBJ1-4; d_gene: TRBD1; v_gene: TRBV5-1; CDR3nt: TGCGCCAGCGGCACGACAGGGTCTGAAAAACTGTTTTTT; CDR3aa: CASGTTGSEKLFF
abundance: once; j_gene: TRBJ1-2; d_gene: TRBD1; v_gene: TRBV6-2/TRBV6-3; CDR3nt: TGTGCCAGCAGTGCGGGGACAGACTATGGCTACACCTTC; CDR3aa: CASSAGTDYGYTF
abundance: .; j_gene: TRBJ1-5; d_gene: .; v_gene: TRBV30; CDR3nt: TGTGCCTGGAGTGTTATCGGGGGCAATCAGCCCCAGCATTTT; CDR3aa: CAWSVIGGNQPQHF
abundance: .; j_gene: TRBJ1-2; d_gene: TRBD1; v_gene: TRBV28; CDR3nt: TGTGCCAGCAGTTCAGGGACAGGGGGATTCTATGGCTACACCTTC; CDR3aa: CASSSGTGGFYGYTF
abundance: .; j_gene: TRBJ2-1; d_gene: TRBD1; v_gene: TRBV9; CDR3nt: TGTGCCAGCAGAGGGACAGCCACTGAGCAGTTCTTC; CDR3aa: CASRGTATEQFF
abundance: .; j_gene: TRBJ2-6; d_gene: .; v_gene: TRBV28; CDR3nt: TGTGCCAGCAGTTTCGGGACGGTCTCTGGGGCCAACGTCCTGACTTTC; CDR3aa: CASSFGTVSGANVLTF
abundance: .; j_gene: TRBJ2-5; d_gene: .; v_gene: TRBV30; CDR3nt: TGTGCCTGGAGCCGGGAGACCCAGTACTTC; CDR3aa: CAWSRETQYF
abundance: .; j_gene: TRBJ2-7; d_gene: TRBD1; v_gene: TRBV6-5; CDR3nt: TGTGCCAGCAGGAACACCGGGACAGCCTACGAGCAGTACTTC; CDR3aa: CASRNTGTAYEQYF
abundance: .; j_gene: TRBJ2-1; d_gene: .; v_gene: TRBV15; CDR3nt: TGTGCCACGAAGAGGGTGGACAATGAGCAGTTCTTC; CDR3aa: CATKRVDNEQFF
abundance: once; j_gene: TRBJ2-1; d_gene: .; v_gene: TRBV5-6; CDR3nt: TGTGCCAGCAGTCTGGGGAGTTTCGTTAATGAGCAGTTCTTC; CDR3aa: CASSLGSFVNEQFF
abundance: .; j_gene: TRBJ2-7; d_gene: .; v_gene: TRBV24-1; CDR3nt: TGTGCCACCAGTGATGGATCCAACTACGAGCAGTACTTC; CDR3aa: CATSDGSNYEQYF
abundance: .; j_gene: TRBJ2-1; d_gene: TRBD2; v_gene: TRBV27; CDR3nt: TGTGCCAGCAGTTTAGGGACTAGCGGGAGGGCAACCTACAATGAGCAGTTCTTC; CDR3aa: CASSLGTSGRATYNEQFF
abundance: .; j_gene: TRBJ1-2; d_gene: .; v_gene: TRBV3-1/TRBV3-2; CDR3nt: TGTGCCAGCAGCATGCTCTCCGGGACATATGGCTACACCTTC; CDR3aa: CASSMLSGTYGYTF
abundance: .; j_gene: TRBJ1-2; d_gene: .; v_gene: TRBV29-1; CDR3nt: TGCAGCGTTGGAGTCGAGTATGGCTACACCTTC; CDR3aa: CSVGVEYGYTF
abundance: .; j_gene: TRBJ2-3; d_gene: .; v_gene: TRBV7-2; CDR3nt: TGTGCCAGCAGCCCGGAACCCCCAGATACGCAGTATTTT; CDR3aa: CASSPEPPDTQYF
abundance: once; j_gene: TRBJ1-5; d_gene: .; v_gene: TRBV5-6; CDR3nt: TGTGCCAGCAGCTTAAGCCGGACTAATAATCAGCCCCAGCATTTT; CDR3aa: CASSLSRTNNQPQHF
abundance: .; j_gene: TRBJ1-5; d_gene: .; v_gene: TRBV5-4; CDR3nt: TGTGCCAGCAGCTTGGGAGGGGATCAGCCCCAGCATTTT; CDR3aa: CASSLGGDQPQHF
abundance: .; j_gene: TRBJ2-3; d_gene: .; v_gene: TRBV4-3; CDR3nt: TGCGCCAGCAGCCAATCACCTAAGCCCACAGATACGCAGTATTTT; CDR3aa: CASSQSPKPTDTQYF
abundance: .; j_gene: TRBJ2-7; d_gene: TRBD2; v_gene: TRBV6-2/TRBV6-3; CDR3nt: TGTGCCAGCAGTTGGTATAGCGGGGGAAACGAGCAGTACTTC; CDR3aa: CASSWYSGGNEQYF
abundance: .; j_gene: TRBJ2-3; d_gene: TRBD2; v_gene: TRBV30; CDR3nt: TGTGCCTGGAGTGTAGGTAGCGGGAGACCTCAGGATACGCAGTATTTT; CDR3aa: CAWSVGSGRPQDTQYF
abundance: .; j_gene: TRBJ2-5; d_gene: .; v_gene: TRBV6-2/TRBV6-3; CDR3nt: TGTGCCAGCAGTTACAGGCGGTACCAAGAGACCCAGTACTTC; CDR3aa: CASSYRRYQETQYF
abundance: .; j_gene: TRBJ1-2; d_gene: .; v_gene: TRBV27; CDR3nt: TGTGCCAGCAGGAGACAGACATCCTATGGCTACACCTTC; CDR3aa: CASRRQTSYGYTF
abundance: .; j_gene: TRBJ2-3; d_gene: .; v_gene: TRBV28; CDR3nt: TGTGCCAGCAGTTCATTAACCCCCGCGCGAGATACGCAGTATTTT; CDR3aa: CASSSLTPARDTQYF
abundance: .; j_gene: TRBJ1-2; d_gene: TRBD1; v_gene: TRBV7-3; CDR3nt: TGTGCCAGCAGTCAATTTCCCGCGGGACAGGGGGCTATAGATGGCTACACCTTC; CDR3aa: CASSQFPAGQGAIDGYTF
abundance: .; j_gene: TRBJ1-6; d_gene: .; v_gene: TRBV9; CDR3nt: TGTGCCAGCAGCCCCCATTCCGACGTTAATTCACCCCTCCACTTT; CDR3aa: CASSPHSDVNSPLHF
abundance: .; j_gene: TRBJ2-1; d_gene: TRBD2; v_gene: TRBV7-9; CDR3nt: TGTGCCAGCAGCTTAAGAGCGGGAGGATCTTACAATGAGCAGTTCTTC; CDR3aa: CASSLRAGGSYNEQFF
abundance: .; j_gene: TRBJ2-5; d_gene: TRBD2; v_gene: TRBV4-3; CDR3nt: TGCGCCAGCAGCCAAGGGGAACTAGCGGGAGTGGAGACCCAGTACTTC; CDR3aa: CASSQGELAGVETQYF
abundance: .; j_gene: TRBJ1-1; d_gene: TRBD1; v_gene: TRBV3-1/TRBV3-2; CDR3nt: TGTGCCAGCAGCACGGGACAGGGATGGACTGAAGCTTTCTTT; CDR3aa: CASSTGQGWTEAFF
abundance: .; j_gene: TRBJ2-3; d_gene: .; v_gene: TRBV14; CDR3nt: TGTGCCAGCAGCCAAGGAATGGGTAGCTCGGATACGCAGTATTTT; CDR3aa: CASSQGMGSSDTQYF
abundance: .; j_gene: TRBJ1-6; d_gene: .; v_gene: TRBV4-1; CDR3nt: TGCGCCAGCAGCCAAGGAGACAGCTCCATCTATAATTCACCCCTCCACTTT; CDR3aa: CASSQGDSSIYNSPLHF
abundance: .; j_gene: TRBJ2-5; d_gene: .; v_gene: TRBV6-1; CDR3nt: TGTGCCAGCAGTGAAGACTCTTTGGGACCTACTTGGCAAGAGACCCAGTACTTC; CDR3aa: CASSEDSLGPTWQETQYF
abundance: .; j_gene: TRBJ2-1; d_gene: .; v_gene: TRBV5-1; CDR3nt: TGCGCCAGCAGCGCCCTCAATGAGCAGTTCTTC; CDR3aa: CASSALNEQFF
abundance: .; j_gene: TRBJ1-1; d_gene: TRBD1; v_gene: TRBV5-4; CDR3nt: TGTGCCAGCGCCTCCAGGACAGGGCGGGTGAACACTGAAGCTTTCTTT; CDR3aa: CASASRTGRVNTEAFF
abundance: .; j_gene: TRBJ1-2; d_gene: TRBD1; v_gene: TRBV2; CDR3nt: TGTGCCAGCAGGAGCCCGGGACAGGGGAACTATGGCTACACCTTC; CDR3aa: CASRSPGQGNYGYTF
abundance: .; j_gene: TRBJ2-1; d_gene: .; v_gene: TRBV24-1; CDR3nt: TGTGCCACCAGTGATGTACTAGATAAGCAGTTCTTC; CDR3aa: CATSDVLDKQFF
abundance: few; j_gene: TRBJ1-5; d_gene: TRBD1; v_gene: TRBV15; CDR3nt: TGTGCCACCAGCGACAGGGGGCTGGGGCAGCCCCAGCATTTT; CDR3aa: CATSDRGLGQPQHF
abundance: once; j_gene: TRBJ1-1; d_gene: .; v_gene: TRBV27; CDR3nt: TGTGCCAGCAGTTTAGCGGGGAACACTGAAGCTTTCTTT; CDR3aa: CASSLAGNTEAFF
abundance: .; j_gene: TRBJ2-2; d_gene: TRBD1; v_gene: TRBV19; CDR3nt: TGTGCCAGTGTACAGGGGGCGGGCACCGGGGAGCTGTTTTTT; CDR3aa: CASVQGAGTGELFF
abundance: .; j_gene: TRBJ1-2; d_gene: .; v_gene: TRBV4-2; CDR3nt: TGTGCCAGCAGCCAGATACACGGGAACTATGGCTACACCTTC; CDR3aa: CASSQIHGNYGYTF
abundance: .; j_gene: TRBJ2-2; d_gene: .; v_gene: TRBV18; CDR3nt: TGTGCCAGCTCACCACCGGCGGATAAGGCGAACACCGGGGAGCTGTTTTTT; CDR3aa: CASSPPADKANTGELFF
abundance: .; j_gene: TRBJ1-2; d_gene: .; v_gene: TRBV9; CDR3nt: TGTGCCAGCAGCTTTCCGGGACGCCCCTATGGCTACACCTTC; CDR3aa: CASSFPGRPYGYTF
abundance: .; j_gene: TRBJ2-2; d_gene: TRBD1; v_gene: TRBV5-1; CDR3nt: TGCGCCAGCAGCTTGGTGGGGGCCCGGGACAGGGGCACCGGGGAGCTGTTTTTT; CDR3aa: CASSLVGARDRGTGELFF
abundance: .; j_gene: TRBJ2-7; d_gene: .; v_gene: TRBV30; CDR3nt: TGTGCCTGGAGTGCCCCTAACCCCGCATACCCCTACGAGCAGTACTTC; CDR3aa: CAWSAPNPAYPYEQYF
abundance: .; j_gene: TRBJ2-7; d_gene: .; v_gene: TRBV29-1; CDR3nt: TGCAGCGGCAGGGTAGGCCACGAGCAGTACTTC; CDR3aa: CSGRVGHEQYF
abundance: .; j_gene: TRBJ1-4; d_gene: .; v_gene: TRBV7-9; CDR3nt: TGTGCCAGCGAGGGGGAGGGAGTAAGCGAAAAACTGTTTTTT; CDR3aa: CASEGEGVSEKLFF
abundance: .; j_gene: TRBJ2-7; d_gene: TRBD1; v_gene: TRBV28; CDR3nt: TGTGCCAGCAGCTCAGGACAGGGGGTCCCATACTCCTACGAGCAGTACTTC; CDR3aa: CASSSGQGVPYSYEQYF
abundance: few; j_gene: TRBJ2-7; d_gene: TRBD1; v_gene: TRBV4-3; CDR3nt: TGCGCCAGCAGCACCGGGACAGGGAACGAGCAGTACTTC; CDR3aa: CASSTGTGNEQYF